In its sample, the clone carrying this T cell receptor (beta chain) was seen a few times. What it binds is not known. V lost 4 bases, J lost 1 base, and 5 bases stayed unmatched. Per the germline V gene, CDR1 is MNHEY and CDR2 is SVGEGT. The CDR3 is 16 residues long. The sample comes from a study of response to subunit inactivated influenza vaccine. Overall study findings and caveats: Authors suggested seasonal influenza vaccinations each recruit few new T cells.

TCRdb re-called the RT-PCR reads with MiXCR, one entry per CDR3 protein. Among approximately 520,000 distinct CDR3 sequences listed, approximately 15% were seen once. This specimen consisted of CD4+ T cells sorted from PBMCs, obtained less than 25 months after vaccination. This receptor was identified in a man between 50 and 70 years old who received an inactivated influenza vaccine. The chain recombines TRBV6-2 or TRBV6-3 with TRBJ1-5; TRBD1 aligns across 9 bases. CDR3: CASSLIQGASNQPQHF. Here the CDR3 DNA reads TGTGCCAGCAGTTTAATACAGGGGGCCAGCAATCAGCCCCAGCATTTT.